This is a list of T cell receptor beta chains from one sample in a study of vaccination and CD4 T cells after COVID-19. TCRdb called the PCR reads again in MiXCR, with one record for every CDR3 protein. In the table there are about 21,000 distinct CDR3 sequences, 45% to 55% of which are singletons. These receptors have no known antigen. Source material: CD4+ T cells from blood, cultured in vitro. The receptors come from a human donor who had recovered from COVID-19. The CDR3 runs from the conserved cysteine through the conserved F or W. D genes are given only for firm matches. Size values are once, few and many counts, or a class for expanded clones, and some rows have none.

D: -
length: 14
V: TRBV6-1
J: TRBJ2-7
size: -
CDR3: CASSEMGTSYEQYF
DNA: TGTGCCAGCAGTGAAATGGGGACCTCCTACGAGCAGTACTTC

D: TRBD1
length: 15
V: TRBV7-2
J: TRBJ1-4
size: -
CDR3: CANRPPGQGGEKLFF
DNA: TGTGCCAACAGACCCCCGGGACAGGGTGGTGAAAAACTGTTTTTT

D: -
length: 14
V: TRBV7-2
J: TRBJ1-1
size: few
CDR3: CASSWRAKDTEAFF
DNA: TGTGCCAGCAGTTGGCGAGCCAAGGACACTGAAGCTTTCTTT

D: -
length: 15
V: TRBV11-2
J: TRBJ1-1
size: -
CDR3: CASSPRPGQNTEAFF
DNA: TGTGCCAGCAGCCCGCGGCCGGGCCAGAACACTGAAGCTTTCTTT

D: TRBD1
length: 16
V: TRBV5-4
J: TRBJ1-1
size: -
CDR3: CASSFGQGRMNTEAFF
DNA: TGTGCCAGCAGCTTTGGACAGGGGCGAATGAACACTGAAGCTTTCTTT

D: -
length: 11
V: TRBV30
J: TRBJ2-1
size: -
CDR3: CAWSVEREQFF
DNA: TGTGCCTGGAGTGTCGAGCGGGAGCAGTTCTTC

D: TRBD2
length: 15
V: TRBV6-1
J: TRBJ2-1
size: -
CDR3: CASRPSGGSYNEQFF
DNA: TGTGCCAGCAGGCCTAGCGGCGGCTCCTACAATGAGCAGTTCTTC

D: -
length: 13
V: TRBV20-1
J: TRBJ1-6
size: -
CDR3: CSARQGPGSPLHF
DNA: TGCAGTGCTAGACAGGGCCCCGGGTCACCCCTCCACTTT

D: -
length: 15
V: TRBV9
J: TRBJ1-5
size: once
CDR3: CASSPGQGRYQPQHF
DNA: TGTGCCAGCAGTCCGGGGCAGGGTCGATATCAGCCCCAGCATTTT

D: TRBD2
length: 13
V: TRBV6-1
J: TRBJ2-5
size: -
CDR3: CASRGGGLETQYF
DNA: TGTGCCAGCCGGGGGGGGGGACTGGAGACCCAGTACTTC

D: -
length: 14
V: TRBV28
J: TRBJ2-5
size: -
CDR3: CASSPGAGWETQYF
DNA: TGTGCCAGCAGTCCCGGAGCGGGCTGGGAGACCCAGTACTTC

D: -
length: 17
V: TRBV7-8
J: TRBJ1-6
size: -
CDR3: CASSHLPFGEGDSPLHF
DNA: -

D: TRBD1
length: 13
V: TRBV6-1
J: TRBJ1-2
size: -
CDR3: CASRGLDRGGYTF
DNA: TGTGCCAGCAGGGGCCTCGACAGGGGCGGCTACACCTTC

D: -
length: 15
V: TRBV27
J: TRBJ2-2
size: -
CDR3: CASSPGLPWTGELFF
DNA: TGTGCCAGCAGCCCGGGACTCCCATGGACCGGGGAGCTGTTTTTT

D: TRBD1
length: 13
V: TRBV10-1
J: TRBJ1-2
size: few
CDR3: CARKDRGLGGYTF
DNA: TGCGCCAGGAAAGACAGGGGGCTGGGCGGCTACACCTTC

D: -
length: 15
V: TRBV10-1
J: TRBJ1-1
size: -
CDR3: CASSEIRGLDTEAFF
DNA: TGCGCCAGCAGTGAGATTCGAGGGCTCGACACTGAAGCTTTCTTT

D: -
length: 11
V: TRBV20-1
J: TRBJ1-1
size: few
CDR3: CSASALPEAFF
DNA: TGCAGTGCTAGCGCCCTCCCTGAAGCTTTCTTT

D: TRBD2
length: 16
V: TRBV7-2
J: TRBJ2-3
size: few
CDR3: CASSLWLAGRTDTQYF
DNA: TGTGCCAGCAGCTTATGGCTAGCGGGACGCACAGATACGCAGTATTTT

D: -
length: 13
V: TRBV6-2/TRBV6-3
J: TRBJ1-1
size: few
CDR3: CASSQQVNTEAFF
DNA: TGTGCCAGCAGTCAACAAGTGAACACTGAAGCTTTCTTT

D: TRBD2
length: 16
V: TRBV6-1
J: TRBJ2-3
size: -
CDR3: CASSPLAGGSTDTQYF
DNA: TGTGCCAGCAGCCCGCTAGCGGGGGGGAGCACAGATACGCAGTATTTT

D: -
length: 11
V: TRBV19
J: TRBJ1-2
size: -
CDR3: CASSIDLGYTF
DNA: TGTGCCAGTAGTATAGATCTGGGCTACACCTTC

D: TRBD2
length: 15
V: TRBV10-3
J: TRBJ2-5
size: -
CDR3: CAISGTSGGGETQYF
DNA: TGTGCCATCAGCGGGACTAGCGGGGGAGGAGAGACCCAGTACTTC

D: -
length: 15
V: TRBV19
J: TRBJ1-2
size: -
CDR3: CASSIDLRARYGYTF
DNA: TGTGCCAGTAGTATAGATCTGAGGGCCCGCTATGGCTACACCTTC

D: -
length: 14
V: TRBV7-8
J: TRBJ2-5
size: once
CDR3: CASSLELRQETQYF
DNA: TGTGCCAGCAGCTTAGAACTCAGGCAAGAGACCCAGTACTTC

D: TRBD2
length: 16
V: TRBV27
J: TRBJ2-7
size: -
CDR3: CASSPGLAGGRHEQYF
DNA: TGTGCCAGCAGCCCCGGACTAGCGGGAGGGAGACACGAGCAGTACTTC

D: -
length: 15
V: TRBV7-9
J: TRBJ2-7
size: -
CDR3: CASSPGVALGYEQYF
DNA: TGTGCCAGCAGCCCCGGAGTCGCACTGGGCTACGAGCAGTACTTC

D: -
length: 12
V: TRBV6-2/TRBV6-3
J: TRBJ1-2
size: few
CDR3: CASSLSGSGYTF
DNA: TGTGCCAGCAGTTTATCAGGGAGTGGCTACACCTTC

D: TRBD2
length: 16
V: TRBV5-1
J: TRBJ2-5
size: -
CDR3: CASSFHYSGGQETQYF
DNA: TGCGCCAGCAGCTTTCACTATAGCGGGGGGCAAGAGACCCAGTACTTC

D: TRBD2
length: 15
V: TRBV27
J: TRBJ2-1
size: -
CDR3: CASSFGGRDYNEQFF
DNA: TGTGCCAGCAGTTTTGGTGGGAGGGATTACAATGAGCAGTTCTTC